The rows below give T cell receptor beta chains drawn from one sample of a study of tissue T cells after allogeneic stem cell transplantation. Libraries were prepared by immunoSEQ multiplex PCR; TCRdb keeps only in-frame clonotypes and omits some of them. The sample consists of fewer than 30,000 clones, around 67% of them appearing once. This specimen consisted of tissue from the ileum, obtained at autopsy. These receptors came from an older female donor with lung cancer. Each CDR3 is given with its conserved first and last residue. Each record gives: clone size, D gene, J gene, V gene, CDR3 DNA, CDR3 protein. A D gene is named only where the DNA matches it firmly. The size entry is marked missing in some rows and otherwise reads once, few, many or a size class.

NA NA TRBJ1-1 TRBV15 TGTGCCACCAGCAGATTGCGCCAGTCGAACACTGAAGCTTTCTTT CATSRLRQSNTEAFF
NA NA TRBJ1-5 TRBV4-3 TGCGCCAGCAGCCAATTCGCAGGGGTGGGTCAGCCCCAGCATTTT CASSQFAGVGQPQHF
NA TRBD2 TRBJ2-7 TRBV2 TGTGCCAGCAGGGAGACTAGCGGGGCGGTCTACGAGCAGTACTTC CASRETSGAVYEQYF
NA NA TRBJ1-3 TRBV11-3 TGTGCCAGCAGCCCAGGCCCCGGAAACACCATATATTTT CASSPGPGNTIYF
NA NA TRBJ1-4 TRBV4-1 TGCGCCAGCAGCCGCGGGGTGAGAGAAAATGAAAAACTGTTTTTT CASSRGVRENEKLFF
NA NA TRBJ2-7 TRBV11-3 TGTGCCAGCAGCTTATCTAGGGGAACCTACGAGCAGTACTTC CASSLSRGTYEQYF
NA NA TRBJ2-2 TRBV30 TGTGCCTGGAGCAGGGACACGAGGGAGCTGTTTTTT CAWSRDTRELFF
NA TRBD1 TRBJ1-2 TRBV6-4 TGTGCCAGCAGTGGACAGGGGGCGACTAGGGACTATGGCTACACCTTC CASSGQGATRDYGYTF
once TRBD1 TRBJ2-5 TRBV27 TGTGCCAGCAGCTACGACAGGGAAGAGACCCAGTACTTC CASSYDREETQYF
NA NA TRBJ2-2 TRBV7-2 TGTGCCAGCAGCCCCAAAAATCGAGGCACCGGGGAGCTGTTTTTT CASSPKNRGTGELFF
few NA TRBJ1-3 TRBV7-6 TGTGCCAGCAGCTTATTACAGAGTGGAAACACCATATATTTT CASSLLQSGNTIYF
NA TRBD2 TRBJ2-5 TRBV4-2 TGTGCCAGCAGCCAAGCCCTAGCGGGGGGGCGTTGGTCAGAGACCCAGTACTTC CASSQALAGGRWSETQYF
NA NA TRBJ1-1 TRBV28 TGTGCCAGCAGCCTCAGCCACTTGAACACTGAAGCTTTCTTT CASSLSHLNTEAFF
few NA TRBJ1-2 TRBV7-3 TGTGCCAGCAGCCCAGCGGGGGACAACTATGGCTACACCTTC CASSPAGDNYGYTF
few NA TRBJ1-2 TRBV11-2 TGTGCCAGCAGCTTTACAGGGTATGGCTACACCTTC CASSFTGYGYTF